This TCR beta chain was recovered during a study of T cells after yellow fever vaccination (dated by TCRdb to the late 2010s). Broadly, across the study: Libraries from fractions with low cell numbers were prepared with the SMART-Seq v4 Ultra Low Input RNA kit. To follow T-cell clones before and after both primary and booster YFV17D yellow fever vaccination, bulk TCR alpha and beta repertoires underwent longitudinal sequencing. The cohort comprised two healthy male donors, one aged 18 to 29 and one aged 30 to 40 years. Blood was collected at multiple timepoints before and after primary and secondary immunization, and bulk PBMC replicates and cell subsets were isolated. The study at large found these results: A small fraction of clonotypes appeared in both the CD4 and CD8 compartments, likely as a result of convergent recombination. After the booster, most clones that had expanded after primary vaccination were detected again (over 95% of CD4 and more than 85% of CD8), suggesting broad maintenance of memory. Computational filtering was needed because FACS-sorted repertoires could contain abundant contaminating clonotypes from the bulk population. The secondary T-cell response was weaker than the primary response but faster, peaking on day 5 instead of day 15. Only a couple of donors were included in the study, so the extent to which the findings can be generalized is limited.

This clonotype was detected many times. It lacks a known antigen. Base qualities were left out, and no much larger clone turns up one base away. The run used an Illumina NovaSeq 6000. TCR cDNA was synthesized by 5'RACE template switching, which introduced a universal primer site and unique molecular identifiers. cDNA synthesis was primed from both the TCR alpha and TCR beta constant segments. Library amplification used two PCR steps, and the second PCR step added sample barcodes and sequencing adapters. Sequencing of libraries was performed on Illumina HiSeq 2500 (2x100 bp) or NovaSeq (2x150 bp). In the authors' own workflow: MIGEC was used to demultiplex reads and collapse the reads into UMI consensus sequences, and MiXCR was used for V(D)J alignment. Vaccine-responding clonotypes were identified with edgeR using replicate PBMC samples, with FDR below 0.01 and a log2 fold change above 5 up to day 15 being required. Each bulk clonotype was labeled CD4 or CD8 based on which sequenced repertoire, CD4 or CD8, contained the clonotype at higher abundance. TCRdb handled the public reads itself, with Q25 trimming in fastp and clone calling in MiXCR, and kept productive beta chains. Identical CDR3 proteins give one entry, which carries the most common genes and DNA. The V and J calls were determined by TCRdb, not by the authors. The sample yields some 340,000 distinct CDR3 sequences; over 3.5% were counted once. Jointly, the top ten make up around 23% of the sample.

The CDR3 contains 16 residues, cysteine and phenylalanine counted. The entry retains the CDR3 DNA only, 48 bases that are in frame from base 1. At the junction V is shortened by 3 bases and J by 2 bases; bases outside the gene matches: 7. According to the germline V gene, CDR1 reads SGHTA and CDR2 reads FQGNSA. The treatment or condition tag for this specimen amounts to: live attenuated yellow fever vaccine strain. Two biological replicates of bulk PBMCs were collected at each blood-draw timepoint. A standard Ficoll-Paque protocol was used to isolate PBMCs from peripheral blood. TriZol was used to extract RNA from bulk PBMCs, from CD4 and CD8 fractions, and from dextramer-positive and dextramer-negative fractions.

The V and J segments used are TRBV7-2 and TRBJ2-3, with 8 bases matching TRBD1. Sample: PBMCs, taken 5 days after the yellow fever booster vaccination. This clonotype originated in a man in his late teens or twenties who received the YFV17D yellow fever vaccine. The sequenced DNA is TGTGCCAGCAGCTTGAGGTCGACAGGGGCCACAGATACGCAGTATTTT. The translation is CASSLRSTGATDTQYF.